This TCR beta chain derives from a study of prognosis after radiotherapy for stage I lung cancer. Whole-study context: Medical inoperability was considered to apply to all enrolled non-small cell lung cancer patients. In this cohort, no one received concurrent therapy with stereotactic body radiotherapy. Points from the study as a whole: After stereotactic body radiation therapy, median unique TCR clones were about 7,000, down from about 9,500.

The germline gives CDR1 LGHNA, CDR2 YNFKEQ. The ends were cut back, 2 bases at V and 2 bases at J, with 18 bases in the middle. The CDR3 sequence is 17 residues long. Researchers used two-round multiplex PCR to amplify TCR beta CDR3 starting from genomic DNA. For every TRBV and TRBJ gene, a specific primer was used in first-round PCR. In TCRdb, the multiplex PCR reads were re-called with MiXCR into one record per CDR3 protein. Here the sample spans about 13,000 distinct CDR3 sequences, about 30% being singletons. This clonotype occurred many times. Its antigen is as yet unknown. Sequenced material: PBMCs, taken before or after stereotactic body radiation therapy (not recorded which). The chain employs TRBV4-2 and TRBJ2-5; maybe TRBD2 (5 bases). This TCR came from a donor of 50 years or more with non-small cell lung cancer. CDR3 loop: CASSQPGRGSFQETQYF. CDR3 DNA: TGTGCCAGCAGCCAACCCGGCCGGGGTAGTTTTCAAGAGACCCAGTACTTC.